The 3 T cell receptor beta chains below were found in one sample sequenced in a study of T-cell reconstitution after alpha-beta-depleted transplantation in children. For TCRbeta, the library was prepared with unique molecular identifiers. Each CDR3 protein gets one entry after TCRdb re-called the PCR reads with MiXCR. The sample includes hundreds of thousands of distinct CDR3 sequences, roughly 15% seen only once; the top ten take less than 30%. The material was PBMCs, mostly from graft donor cells, obtained 360 days after TCRalphabeta/CD19-depleted stem cell transplant. These receptors were obtained from a boy younger than two who had a stem cell transplant for Wiskott-Aldrich syndrome, so the T cells may come from the graft donor.

This clonotype was observed a handful of times. CDR3 bases: TGTGCCAGCAGCAAACCACAAGGGGCCTTAGCCAAAGAGACCCAGTACTTC. Translated, it gives CASSKPQGALAKETQYF. The chain uses TRBV6-1 and TRBJ2-5, with D possibly being TRBD1 (5 bases). The germline V gene encodes CDR1 MNHNS and CDR2 SASEGT. V was pared by 6 bases and J by 3 bases, with 23 bases between. This CDR3 has 17 amino acids.

This clonotype was found a few times. The V and J genes are TRBV20-1 and TRBJ1-1, with D hard to call. The CDR3 has 16 amino acids. The ends were cut back, 3 bases at V and 1 base at J, with 18 bases in the middle. Looked up from germline, CDR1 is DFQATT and CDR2 is SNEGSKA (reference sequence). The DNA of the CDR3 is TGCAGTGCTAGTACGGCATGGAGGGTGGAGAACACTGAAGCTTTCTTT. It translates to CSASTAWRVENTEAFF.

The chain is built from TRBV6-2 or TRBV6-3 and TRBJ2-5, with TRBD1 identical over 8 bases. The V and J ends lost 2 bases and 4 bases, in that order; junction bases with no gene match: 9. Per the germline V gene, CDR1 is MNHEY and CDR2 is SVGEGT. This CDR3 contains 16 residues. CDR3 in amino acids: CASSYGQGAFGETQYF. The CDR3 DNA sequence: TGTGCCAGCAGTTACGGGCAGGGGGCCTTCGGAGAGACCCAGTACTTC.